This TCR beta chain was recovered during a study of monozygotic twins with inflammatory bowel disease. TCRdb reprocessed the 5' RACE reads, with one entry per CDR3 protein and no DNA. Recorded for this sample: around 47,000 distinct CDR3 sequences. The CDR3 sequence is 15 residues long. The V gene's germline CDR1 is WNHNN and CDR2 SYGVQD (reference sequence). Each donor gave about 2.5 ml of peripheral blood. The V call is TRBV10-1, the J call TRBJ2-7; checking the TCRdb D call of TRBD1 is not possible without DNA. The clonotype was recovered from a human donor with ulcerative colitis or Crohn's disease, or a healthy co-twin of an affected twin (not recorded which). Input material: blood. CDR3 in amino acids: CASSEGGQGVNEQYF.